This T cell receptor beta chain was sequenced in a study of blood T cells in healthy people across ages. Next came a second PCR, run for roughly 6 to 11 cycles, which used a sample-barcoded 5' primer along with a J-beta primer mix. Via MiXCR, TCRdb re-called the 5' RACE reads, giving one row per CDR3 protein. Of hundreds of thousands of distinct CDR3 sequences listed, roughly 47% were seen once; the top ten hold around a fifth. Only a few counts were recorded for this clonotype. The length of the CDR3 is 13 residues. V was pared by 6 bases and J by 8 bases, with 13 bases between. CDR1 is SNHLY and CDR2 is FYNNEI in the germline V gene.

Sequencing was performed on blood. The sequence derives from a woman aged 60-75 years in good health. The chain links TRBV2 to TRBJ1-4, with D possibly TRBD1 on 5 matching bases. CDR3 nucleotide sequence: TGTGCCAGCAGGTCTTCCGGGGGGGAAAAACTGTTTTTT. Protein product: CASRSSGGEKLFF.